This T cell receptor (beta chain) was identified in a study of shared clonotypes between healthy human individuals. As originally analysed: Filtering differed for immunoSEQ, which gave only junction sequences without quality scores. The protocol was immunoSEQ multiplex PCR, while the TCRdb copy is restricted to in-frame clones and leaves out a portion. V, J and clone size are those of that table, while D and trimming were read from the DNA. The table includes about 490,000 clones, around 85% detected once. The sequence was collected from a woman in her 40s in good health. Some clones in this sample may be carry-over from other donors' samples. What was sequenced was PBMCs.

The CDR3 nucleotides are TGTGCCAGCCAGGGGACTAGCGGGATCGGGTACGAGCAGTACTTC. Encoded protein: CASQGTSGIGYEQYF. This chain uses TRBV28 with TRBJ2-7; 13 nucleotides match TRBD2. The V gene's germline CDR1 is MDHEN and CDR2 SYDVKM. The length of the CDR3 is 15 residues. V lost 8 bases and J lost 4; bases outside the gene matches: 8.